One and the same sample provided the 18 T cell receptor beta chains below, sequenced in a study of cytomegalovirus exposure and HLA in healthy donors. The primer mix had 60 Vbeta and 13 Jbeta primers. The table came from immunoSEQ multiplex PCR; TCRdb's copy has only in-frame clones and leaves some out. The sample has some 150,000 clones, roughly 85% seen once; the top ten hold 1.5% to 2%. The sample comprised PBMCs. All receptors derive from a woman aged 25-40 years in good health and CMV-seronegative.

The J gene is TRBJ1-1, the V gene TRBV6-5; D is unresolved. CDR3 length: 14 amino acids. Trimming cost V 5 bases and J 1 base, with 11 bases left between them. Germline V CDR1 and CDR2: MNHEY, SVGAGI. The CDR3 nucleotides are TGTGCCAGCAGTGCGAGGCTTTCGAACACTGAAGCTTTCTTT. Its protein product is CASSARLSNTEAFF.

The chain combines TRBV7-9 with TRBJ2-5, with 7 nucleotides matching TRBD2. This CDR3 has 15 residues. With 1 base clipped from V and 5 bases from J, the junction kept 7 bases outside the gene matches. CDR1 is SEHNR, CDR2 FQNEAQ, per germline (reference sequence). The CDR3 sequence: CASSLGAGVLETQYF. CDR3 nucleotides: TGTGCCAGCAGCTTAGGGGCGGGGGTCCTTGAGACCCAGTACTTC. The full variable domain, completed using reference TRBV7-9 and TRBJ2-5, is DTGVSQNPRHKITKRGQNVTFRCDPISEHNRLYWYRQTLGQGPEFLTYFQNEAQLEKSRLLSDRFSAERPKGSFSTLEIQRTEQGDSAMYLCASSLGAGVLETQYFGPGTRLLVL.

The rearrangement links TRBV18 to TRBJ1-1; D might be TRBD1 (6 bases). There are 14 residues in the CDR3. Trimming removed 4 bases from V and 6 bases from J, with 15 bases in between. The V gene's germline CDR1 is KGHSH and CDR2 LQKENI. Written as DNA, the CDR3 is TGTGCCAGCTCACTAGCCCAGGGGAGGGCTGAAGCTTTCTTT. It encodes CASSLAQGRAEAFF.

Only a few counts were recorded for this clone. The genes are TRBV4-1 and TRBJ1-3, with 8 positions matching TRBD1. V trimming: 2 bases; J trimming: 0 bases; junction bases outside the gene matches: 3. The germline V gene encodes CDR1 MGHRA and CDR2 YSYEKL. The CDR3 consists of 16 residues. The CDR3 loop is CASSQITGGSGNTIYF. The CDR3 nucleotides read TGCGCCAGCAGCCAAATTACAGGGGGCTCTGGAAACACCATATATTTT.

This clone is a singleton in its sample. The chain employs TRBV10-1 and TRBJ2-5, with a tentative D call TRBD1 (6 bases). The CDR3 is made up of 16 amino acids. With 5 bases removed from V and 0 bases from J, the gap between germline ends came to 16 bases. CDR1 is WNHNN and CDR2 is SYGVQD in the germline V gene (reference sequence). The CDR3 spells CASSRGVGHNQETQYF. CDR3 sequence (DNA): TGCGCCAGCAGTCGAGGTGTGGGACACAACCAAGAGACCCAGTACTTC.

This clone was found a few times. The rearrangement links TRBV18 to TRBJ2-7; 9 bases are shared with TRBD1. Germline CDR1 reads KGHSH; CDR2 reads LQKENI. This CDR3 is built from 15 residues. V trimming: 5 bases; J trimming: 5 bases; junction bases outside the gene matches: 10. The CDR3 region is CASSNPGQGNNEQYF. In nucleotides, the CDR3 is TGTGCCAGCTCAAACCCGGGACAGGGTAACAACGAGCAGTACTTC.

The V call is TRBV2, the J call TRBJ1-1, with 8 nucleotides matching TRBD1. The germline V gene has CDR1 SNHLY and CDR2 FYNNEI. The CDR3 spans 15 residues. V shed 9 bases, J shed 0 bases, and the junction held 9 bases outside the gene matches. DNA of the CDR3: TGTGCCAGTAAGACAGGGGATCGTGTGAACACTGAAGCTTTCTTT. It codes for CASKTGDRVNTEAFF.

The chain couples TRBV5-1 to TRBJ2-7; D remains unclear. The CDR3 loop spans 16 amino acids. Per germline, CDR1 SGHRS and CDR2 YFSETQ. With 1 base removed from V and 0 bases from J, the gap between germline ends came to 14 bases. Here the CDR3 DNA reads TGCGCCAGCAGCTTGTTGGCCGCAGACTCCTCCTACGAGCAGTACTTC. This codes for CASSLLAADSSYEQYF.

This clone was observed a few times. V is TRBV6-5 and J is TRBJ1-2; maybe TRBD1 (5 bases). The V and J ends lost 10 bases and 1 base respectively, with 16 bases between them. Germline V gives CDR1 MNHEY, CDR2 SVGAGI. This CDR3 has 14 residues. The CDR3 sequence: CATYSGTVNYGYTF. The CDR3, as DNA: TGTGCCACCTATTCCGGGACTGTTAACTATGGCTACACCTTC.

The gene calls are TRBV18 and TRBJ1-5; D gene ambiguous. In germline, CDR1 is KGHSH, CDR2 LQKENI. V lost 0 bases and J 0 bases, leaving 9 bases between the germline ends. The CDR3 totals 16 residues. The CDR3 here is CASSPPNQNSNQPQHF. The CDR3 DNA reads as TGTGCCAGCTCACCACCCAACCAGAATAGCAATCAGCCCCAGCATTTT.

This chain links TRBV9 with TRBJ2-1, with 12 bases aligning to TRBD2. The CDR3 sequence is 18 residues long. Per germline, CDR1 SGDLS and CDR2 YYNGEE. V shed 4 bases, J shed 4 bases, and the junction held 12 bases outside the gene matches. Here the CDR3 reads CASSYRLLAGGRYNEQFF. In DNA, the CDR3 is TGTGCCAGCAGCTACAGATTACTAGCGGGGGGTCGGTACAATGAGCAGTTCTTC.

The chain uses TRBV18 and TRBJ2-2; 9 bases match TRBD1. CDR3 length equals 14 residues. V lost 7 bases and J lost 4; bases outside the gene matches: 4. Germline V gene lookup returns CDR1 KGHSH and CDR2 LQKENI. The CDR3 DNA follows: TGTGCCAGCTTACAGGGGGCGCGCACCGGGGAGCTGTTTTTT. It translates to CASLQGARTGELFF.

Comments on this clone: The junction does not match germline at one end; this may be a read error. The rearrangement links TRBV5-6 to TRBJ1-2, with TRBD1 as a possible D gene (6 bases). Germline loops: CDR1 SGHDT, CDR2 YYEEEE. CDR3 length equals 13 residues. For the CDR3, the DNA is TGTGCCAGCAGCCAAGGACAGCCCTATAGCTACACCTTC. Protein sequence: CASSQGQPYSYTF.

This rearrangement joins TRBV5-6 to TRBJ2-3; D is perhaps TRBD2 (5 bases). V was shortened by 2 bases and J by 7 bases, with 11 bases between the two germline ends. Germline values: CDR1 SGHDT, CDR2 YYEEEE. This CDR3 has 13 residues. The CDR3 DNA sequence: TGTGCCAGCAGCTTAAAGAGCGGTTATACGCAGTATTTT. Its translation is CASSLKSGYTQYF.

In DNA, the CDR3 is TGTGCCAGCAGTGAAGCTTGGACAGGGAGAAATGAAAAACTGTTTTTT. Translating it yields CASSEAWTGRNEKLFF. The chain couples TRBV6-1 to TRBJ1-4, with 8 bases that match TRBD1. With 0 bases clipped from V and 5 bases from J, the junction kept 5 bases outside the gene matches. The germline CDR1 and CDR2 sequences are MNHNS and SASEGT. The CDR3 runs 16 residues.

This clone appeared once. The chain uses TRBV4-3 and TRBJ2-7; maybe TRBD1 (6 bases). Germline assignment: CDR1 LGHNA and CDR2 YSLEER. CDR3 length: 18 residues. Trimming shortened V by 4 bases and J by 3 bases, and 25 bases separated the two germline ends. CDR3 nucleotide sequence: TGCGCCAGCAGCCCAGAGGCCGCGTCGGGGACACCTTACTACGAGCAGTACTTC. It is translated as CASSPEAASGTPYYEQYF.

J is TRBJ2-5 and V is TRBV18, with TRBD2 identical over 11 bases. Germline-derived CDR1 and CDR2 are KGHSH and LQKENI. Trimming cost V 6 bases and J 3 bases; bases outside gene matches: 6. The CDR3 totals 15 residues. The DNA for the CDR3 is TGTGCCAGCTCCCTACTAGCGGGAGATAAAGAGACCCAGTACTTC. It translates to CASSLLAGDKETQYF. The whole variable domain, remainder taken from reference TRBV18 and TRBJ2-5, is NAGVMQNPRHLVRRRGQEARLRCSPMKGHSHVYWYRQLPEEGLKFMVYLQKENIIDESGMPKERFSAEFPKEGPSILRIQQVVRGDSAAYFCASSLLAGDKETQYFGPGTRLLVL.

The rearrangement joins TRBV19 to TRBJ2-7; the match to TRBD1 covers 7 bases. The length of the CDR3 is 11 residues. In germline, CDR1 is LNHDA, CDR2 SQIVND (reference sequence). V lost 8 bases, J lost 3 bases, and 1 base stayed unmatched. The CDR3 bases are TGTGCCAGTCGACAGGGCTACGAGCAGTACTTC. Translating it yields CASRQGYEQYF.